This T cell receptor (beta chain) was obtained from a study of neurological immune-mediated disorders (dated by TCRdb to the late 2010s). Background on the whole study: The study compared peripheral blood TCR-beta repertoires of HTLV-I-associated myelopathy (HAM/TSP) patients, multiple sclerosis patients and healthy controls using UMI-based sequencing. The cohort was made up of 60 to 75 subjects, consisting of roughly 15 HAM/TSP patients, some 34 multiple sclerosis patients and about 20 healthy controls. Alongside PBMC samples, the set of fewer than 110 TCR-beta libraries contained longitudinal samples, technical triplicates, and paired CD4+ and CD8+ T-cell subsets that had been sorted. To precisely calculate how much the frequency of each individual clone varied, libraries were sequenced in technical triplicate. What the authors observed across the whole study: TCR clonal expansion was highest in HAM/TSP patients and lowest in MS patients, with MS patients falling below even healthy controls. Across subjects, expanded clones never shared an identical CDR3 amino acid sequence, which suggests that the TCR-beta repertoires in every group were private.

cDNA was synthesized by template-switch 5'RACE using a primer carrying a 10-nucleotide random unique molecular identifier by which each TCR transcript was tagged. Every sequencing run covered 15-18 subjects and yielded more than 200 million TCR-beta sequences. The RNeasy kit was used to extract total RNA. TCR-beta VDJ regions were amplified with primers for the TCR constant region and the 5'RACE anchor, using the KAPA Real-time Library Amplification kit. Sample indexes and Illumina adaptors were added in a first PCR, after which library yield was increased in a second PCR. After Ampure bead purification, the TCR product of roughly 650 bp was size-selected on a 2% E-gel SizeSelection system. Before pooling, libraries had their quality checked on a Bioanalyzer, their concentration measured with Qubit, and their quantity determined with the Kapa Library Quantification kit. An Illumina HiSeq 2500 was used to sequence the libraries paired-end at 2 x 150 bp. To increase sequence diversity, roughly 24-32% phiX was spiked into each library pool. On the study's bioinformatics: The quality-filtered reads were processed with the UMI-based MiGEC pipeline, whose error correction step removed more than 80% of the raw TCR sequences. VDJ genes were aligned to IMGT germline references, and clonotypes were defined by unique CDR3 amino acid sequence plus V-J genes. Clonal expansion, Shannon diversity and CDR3 relatedness (CalcPairwiseDistances, ClusterSamples) were evaluated with VDJtools, and phylogenetic trees were built with CLCbio workbench. Clones with at least 8 unique UMIs were defined as expanded, with this threshold being based on coefficient-of-variation modelling across technical triplicates. TCRdb reanalyzed the raw reads on its own, using fastp at Q25 for trimming and MiXCR for clone calling, and kept in-frame beta chains. Here each entry gathers all rows of one CDR3 protein and keeps the most common genes and DNA. In this record, the V and J calls reflect TCRdb's handling and not the investigators' own analysis. Counted in this sample were 25,000 to 35,000 distinct CDR3 sequences; about an eighth of them appeared once. In total, the top ten clones hold around 5.3% of the sample.

The CDR3 measures 16 amino acids from cysteine to phenylalanine. Just CDR3 DNA is preserved here, 48 bases in frame from base 1. V is pruned by 6 bases and J by 6 bases, leaving 9 bases of the junction without a gene match. The germline V gene provides CDR1 MNHEY and CDR2 SVGAGI. There are many counts of this clonotype. Its antigen target is currently unknown. No qualities accompany the bases; no much larger clone lies one base away. The sample's time point label is to be understood as: technical triplicate 2. For the sorted-subset TCR libraries, the starting material was some 940,000 sorted CD4+ or CD8+ T cells. Peripheral blood was subjected to Ficoll-Hypaque density gradient centrifugation to isolate PBMCs, which were then cryopreserved in liquid nitrogen. Paired sorted CD4+ and CD8+ subsets came from healthy controls, HAM/TSP patients and MS patients.

The source of this sequence is a female donor with HTLV-1-associated myelopathy (HAM/TSP). The rearranged chain carries TRBV6-5 and TRBJ2-3; TRBD2 aligns with 13 central bases. The material sequenced was CD4+ T cells from blood. The nucleotide sequence reads as follows: TGTGCCAGCAGATTACTAGCGGGGGGGCCATTTGATACGCAGTATTTT. It specifies CASRLLAGGPFDTQYF.